This TCR beta chain was sequenced for a study of STAT5B mutations in CD4+ large granular lymphocyte leukemia. In the authors' methods: A productive frequency of 2.59 x 10-5 was the lowest detectable. Profiling relied on immunoSEQ multiplex PCR, and the TCRdb table lists in-frame clones only, not all of them. D and trimming come from the DNA, and the V and J calls and clone size come from that table. The data show some 38,000 clones, about 80% seen once. Germline values: CDR1 LNHDA, CDR2 SQIVND (reference sequence). After removal of 7 bases from V and 0 bases from J, the junction contained 5 bases not matched to a gene. This CDR3 is 15 amino acids long.

The TCR originated in a human donor in good health. The genes are TRBV19 and TRBJ2-2; 7 positions agree with TRBD1. The material sequenced was CD4+ T cells from blood buffy coats. The CDR3 here is CASTDRVANTGELFF. The CDR3 bases are TGTGCCAGTACTGACAGGGTTGCGAACACCGGGGAGCTGTTTTTT.